This T cell receptor beta chain is drawn from a study of shared clonotypes between healthy human individuals (dated by TCRdb to the early 2020s). About the full investigation: The cohort comprised two women and a few men aged 18 to 49 years. Leukapheresis yielded between about 0.9 and 8.9 billion PBMCs per donor. Different laboratories and diverse techniques were used to prepare libraries and sequence TCR repertoires, to increase sequencing depth and limit assay-specific biases. For each donor, three plates each were used for CD4 naive and CD4 memory, two plates were used for CD8 naive, and one plate was used for CD8 memory. The study deeply sequenced blood TCR repertoires of about 5 healthy adults to estimate repertoire size and the extent of clonotype sharing between individuals.

Worth noting for this clone: Its antigen is unknown. The record has no base qualities; no much larger clone is one base away.

The donors were healthy, HIV-negative adults with no recently reported acute infections or vaccinations. All donors were Caucasian adults living in Nashville, Tennessee, USA. CD4+ T cells were enriched by magnetic negative selection, after which naive cells were positively selected on CD45RA and the negative fraction was taken as the memory subset. Blood was collected by leukapheresis, and PBMCs were isolated by Ficoll-Histopaque density gradient centrifugation and then cryopreserved in liquid nitrogen vapor phase. Analytical flow cytometry was used to check the purity and quantity of each magnetically sorted T cell population. Genomic DNA was isolated from every sorted fraction and measured by UV absorbance on a Nanodrop 2000c. TCR CDR3 regions were amplified from genomic DNA by multiplex PCR using the deep immunoSEQ assay. For each cell subset, the extracted genomic DNA was distributed evenly across all wells of several immunoSEQ 96-well plates, and each plate served as one replicate. For sorted subsets, roughly 200 ng of genomic DNA, equivalent to 30,000 or so T cell genomes, went into each replicate PCR. Purified libraries were measured with a Qubit 3.0 fluorometer, size-checked on a Bioanalyzer 2100, and measured again with the KAPA Library Quantification kit. Every immunoSEQ 96-well plate was sequenced on a separate single-read 150-cycle Illumina NextSeq 550 flow cell. On the authors' methods: Because the immunoSEQ output held only junctional sequences and lacked quality scores, the filtering could not match the filtering applied to full-length reads. To assign V/J genes and CDR3, sequences were annotated using PyIR, a Python wrapper for IgBLAST v1.9, with IMGT germline references. Any read was removed if the V/J assignment was weak (E-value above 1e-6), the CDR3 was missing, or the read contained stop codons, out-of-frame junctions, or ambiguous translated residues. V3J clonotypes were defined as sequences sharing an identical inferred V gene, J gene, and CDR3 amino acid sequence. The percentage overlap between two repertoires was calculated by dividing the number of shared unique clonotypes by the size of the smaller repertoire. Repertoire richness was assessed with RTK rarefaction, the Chao1 estimator, and Recon v2.1 estimates of unobserved clonotypes. Generation probabilities for all TCRbeta clonotypes obtained by the gDNA method from a handful of donors were computed using OLGA. TCRdb obtained this table from immuneACCESS and retained in-frame rearrangements with V and J assigned. These tables miss some clones; where compared with another copy, unresolved V genes account for less than half of the shortfall, and the remainder is unexplained. Clonal size and the V and J genes are those of that table, whereas D and trimming came from the DNA. This sample gives 600,000 to 800,000 clones in total; over 60% of them show up just once. Over 1.5% of the sample comes from the top ten.

The CDR3 runs 15 amino acids, cysteine and phenylalanine included. Only CDR3 DNA is held: 45 bases, read in frame from base 1. According to the germline V gene, CDR1 reads SGHVS and CDR2 reads FQNEAQ. Trimming costs V 1 base and J 5 bases, and their ends lie 11 bases apart. Beyond this particular receptor, the publication reports: Higher generation probabilities were observed for clonotypes shared by all four sorted-subset donors than for non-shared clonotypes. Naive subsets generally had larger estimated clonotype richness than memory subsets did. The small number of donors limited the genetic and exposure-history diversity represented. Even with the large sequencing depth, rarefaction of the sorted-subset datasets indicated that sequencing was incomplete. Sampling was limited to blood, and TCR repertoires in tissue likely differ from TCR repertoires in blood. Sharing across a few donors was observed for about 5% of naive CD4, less than 4% of naive CD8, roughly 2.3% of memory CD4, and around 0.4% of memory CD8 clonotypes. Pairwise subsampling indicated that sequencing depth was expected to affect the degree of clonotype sharing among donors.

The sequence derives from a woman aged 25 to 39 in good health. Specimen: memory CD4+ T cells sorted from blood. The cell subset or site tag for this specimen amounts to: CD45RA-negative fraction. The V and J genes are TRBV7-8 and TRBJ2-2, with the D gene not clear enough to name. CDR3 protein: CASSLVRTFTGELFF. The nucleotides read TGTGCCAGCAGCTTAGTGAGGACCTTTACCGGGGAGCTGTTTTTT.